This T cell receptor beta chain was sequenced in a study of T-cell reconstitution after alpha-beta-depleted transplantation in children. Unique molecular identifiers were incorporated during preparation of the TCRbeta library. TCRdb reanalysed the PCR reads using MiXCR and keeps one entry per CDR3 protein. The data contain 250,000 to 300,000 distinct CDR3 sequences, about a tenth of them singletons. In germline, CDR1 is DFQATT, CDR2 SNEGSKA (reference sequence). V was trimmed by 3 bases and J by 1 base, leaving 15 bases between them. The CDR3 totals 15 residues. Notes on the study in general: By one year post-transplant, T-cell counts and diversity largely arose from T cells that were newly produced.

This clonotype appeared many times. Its antigen is currently unknown. This specimen consisted of PBMCs, obtained before TCRalphabeta/CD19-depleted stem cell transplant. The clonotype comes from a boy in the first two years of life with acute myeloid leukemia, due to receive a stem cell transplant. This sequence joins TRBV20-1 and TRBJ2-5, with D unclear. CDR3 in DNA: TGCAGTGCTAGTCGGTTTCGGCAGCCCCAAGAGACCCAGTACTTC. Amino acids: CSASRFRQPQETQYF.